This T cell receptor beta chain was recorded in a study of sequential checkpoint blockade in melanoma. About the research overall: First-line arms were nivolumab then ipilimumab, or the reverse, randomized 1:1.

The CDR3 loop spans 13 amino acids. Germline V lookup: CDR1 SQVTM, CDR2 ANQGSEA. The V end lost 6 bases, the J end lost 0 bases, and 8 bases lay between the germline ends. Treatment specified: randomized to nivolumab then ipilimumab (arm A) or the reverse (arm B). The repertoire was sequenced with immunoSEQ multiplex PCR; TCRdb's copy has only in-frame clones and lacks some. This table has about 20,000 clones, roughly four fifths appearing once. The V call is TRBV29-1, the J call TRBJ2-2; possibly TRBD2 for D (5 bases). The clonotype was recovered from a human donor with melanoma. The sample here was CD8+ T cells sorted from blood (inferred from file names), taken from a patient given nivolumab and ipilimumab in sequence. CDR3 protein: CSVSGSNTGELFF. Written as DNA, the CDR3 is TGCAGCGTATCGGGATCGAACACCGGGGAGCTGTTTTTT.